This TCR beta chain was sequenced during a study of STAT3 mutations in large granular lymphocyte leukemia. Whole-study results and caveats: In some patients, a small highly pathogenic clone possibly went undetected. Every T-LGLL patient had at least one immunodominant TCRbeta clonotype.

V lost 4 bases, J lost 3 bases, and 5 bases stayed unmatched. The CDR3 is made up of 15 amino acids. CDR1 is SEHNR, CDR2 FQNEAQ, per germline (reference sequence). Worth noting for this clone: Its antigen is as yet unknown.

The data were produced by immunoSEQ multiplex PCR, yet TCRdb's version contains in-frame clones alone and is incomplete. The repertoire holds fewer than 20,000 clones, with 70% to 90% as singletons. V is TRBV7-9 and J is TRBJ2-5; 10 bases are a match to TRBD1. The sequence came from a man in his fifties or sixties with T-cell large granular lymphocyte leukemia. Some clones in this sample may be carry-over from other donors' samples. The sequencing sample was made of peripheral blood mononuclear cells. The CDR3 region is CASSSSGTGEETQYF. Here the CDR3 DNA reads TGTGCCAGCAGCTCATCCGGGACAGGGGAAGAGACCCAGTACTTC.